This T cell receptor beta chain was captured in a study of blood T cell repertoires in COVID-19. Looking at the study overall: The samples span acute and convalescent COVID-19 from the United States, Italy and Spain. PBMCs, B-cell-depleted T cells, or T cells provided the cDNA or gDNA that made up the material.

This clone was recorded a few times. As handled by the study authors: Estimation of nucleated cell counts relied on the amplification of reference gene primers. The data were produced by immunoSEQ multiplex PCR, yet TCRdb's version contains in-frame clones alone and is incomplete. V, J and clone size are taken as reported in that table, and D and trimming were inferred from the DNA itself. The data show about 49,000 clones, 81% seen once. The ends lost 5 bases at V and 2 bases at J; junction bases unmatched: 3. CDR1 and CDR2 (germline): SGHAT, FQNNGV. CDR3 length equals 13 residues. The receptor's source is a woman over 75 with COVID-19, enrolled during active disease. The chain uses TRBV11-2 and TRBJ2-7; 7 bases align to TRBD2. The sequenced sample was peripheral blood. The CDR3 spells CASSGGVTYEQYF. DNA for the CDR3: TGTGCCAGCAGCGGGGGGGTTACCTACGAGCAGTACTTC. The variable domain in full, with the rest retrieved from reference TRBV11-2 and TRBJ2-7, is EAGVAQSPRYKIIEKRQSVAFWCNPISGHATLYWYQQILGQGPKLLIQFQNNGVVDDSQLPKDRFSAERLKGVDSTLKIQPAKLEDSAVYLCASSGGVTYEQYFGPGTRLTVT.